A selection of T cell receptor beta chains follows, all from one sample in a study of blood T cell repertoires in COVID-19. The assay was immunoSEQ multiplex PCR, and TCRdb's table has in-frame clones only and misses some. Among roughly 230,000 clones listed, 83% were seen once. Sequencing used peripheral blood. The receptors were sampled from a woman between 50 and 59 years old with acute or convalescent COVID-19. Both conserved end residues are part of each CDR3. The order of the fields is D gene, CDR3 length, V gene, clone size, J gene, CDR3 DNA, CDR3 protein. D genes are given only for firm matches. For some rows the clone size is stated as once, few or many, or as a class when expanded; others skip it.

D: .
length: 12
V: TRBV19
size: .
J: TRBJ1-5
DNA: TGTGCCAGTAAGAAAGGGGATCAGCCCCAGCATTTT
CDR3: CASKKGDQPQHF

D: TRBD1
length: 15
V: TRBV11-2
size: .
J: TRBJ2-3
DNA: TGTGCCAGCAGCTTTTGGGGCTCAGGGGGAGATACGCAGTATTTT
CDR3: CASSFWGSGGDTQYF

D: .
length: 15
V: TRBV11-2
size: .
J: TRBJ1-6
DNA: TGTGCCAGCAGCGTCCAGCAGGGGTTAGGTTCACCCCTCCACTTT
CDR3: CASSVQQGLGSPLHF

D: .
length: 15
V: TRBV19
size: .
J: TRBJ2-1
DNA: TGTGCCAGTAGTCGTTTAGCGGCGGTTAACAATGAGCAGTTCTTC
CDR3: CASSRLAAVNNEQFF

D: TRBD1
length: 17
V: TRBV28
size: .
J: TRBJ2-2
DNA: TGTGCCAGCAGTGTCCCCCTCGGACAGGGGAGGAGTGGGGAGCTGTTTTTT
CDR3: CASSVPLGQGRSGELFF

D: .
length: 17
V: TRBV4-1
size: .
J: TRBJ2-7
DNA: TGCGCCAGCAGCCAGGAACTAGCACCGGATCTTCACTACGAGCAGTACTTC
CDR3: CASSQELAPDLHYEQYF

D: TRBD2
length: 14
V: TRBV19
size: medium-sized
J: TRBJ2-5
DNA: TGTGCCAGTAGTCCGACCCCGGGGGGAGAGACCCAGTACTTC
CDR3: CASSPTPGGETQYF

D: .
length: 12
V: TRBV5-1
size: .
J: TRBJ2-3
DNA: TGCGCCAGCAGCGCACGGACAGATACGCAGTATTTT
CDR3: CASSARTDTQYF

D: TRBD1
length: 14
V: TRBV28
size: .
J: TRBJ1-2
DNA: TGTGCCAGCAGACCCCCAGGGGGAGGATATGGCTACACCTTC
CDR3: CASRPPGGGYGYTF

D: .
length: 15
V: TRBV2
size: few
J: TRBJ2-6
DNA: TGTGCCAGCCGACAGGACATCTCTGGGGCCAACGTCCTGACTTTC
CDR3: CASRQDISGANVLTF

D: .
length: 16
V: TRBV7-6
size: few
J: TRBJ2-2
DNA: TGTGCCAGCAGCAAACAGATTTATATGAACACCGGGGAGCTGTTTTTT
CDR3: CASSKQIYMNTGELFF

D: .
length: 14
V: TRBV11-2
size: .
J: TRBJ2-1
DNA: TGTGCCAGCAGCTTAGAGATAGCCTACAATGAGCAGTTCTTC
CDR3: CASSLEIAYNEQFF

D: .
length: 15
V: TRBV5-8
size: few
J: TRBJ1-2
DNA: TGTGCCAGCAGCCGTAACGCGGGCGCGGCGTATGGCTACACCTTC
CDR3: CASSRNAGAAYGYTF

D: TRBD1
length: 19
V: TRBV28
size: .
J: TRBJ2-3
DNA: TGTGCCAGCAGTTTCCCCATGCGGGAGGACAGGGGGCGGAAAGATACGCAGTATTTT
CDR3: CASSFPMREDRGRKDTQYF

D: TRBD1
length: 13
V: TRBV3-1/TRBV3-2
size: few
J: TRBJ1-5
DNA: TGTGCCAGCAGCCAAAACAGGGGGCAGCCCCAGCATTTT
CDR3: CASSQNRGQPQHF

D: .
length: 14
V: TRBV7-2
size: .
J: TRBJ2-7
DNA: TGTGCCAGCAGCTTAGCCGGGACTTACCACGAGCAGTACTTC
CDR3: CASSLAGTYHEQYF

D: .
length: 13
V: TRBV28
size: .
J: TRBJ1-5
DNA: TGTGCCGAAGGAGGGGAGGGAAGTCAGCCCCAGCATTTT
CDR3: CAEGGEGSQPQHF

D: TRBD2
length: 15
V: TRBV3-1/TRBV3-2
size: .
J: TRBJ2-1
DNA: TGTGCCAGCAGCCCTTCTAGCGGGACCGGTGGTGAGCAGTTCTTC
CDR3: CASSPSSGTGGEQFF

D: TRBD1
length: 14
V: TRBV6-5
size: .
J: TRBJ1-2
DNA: TGTGCCAGCAGTATTCGGACAGGGATTTATGGCTACACCTTC
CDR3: CASSIRTGIYGYTF

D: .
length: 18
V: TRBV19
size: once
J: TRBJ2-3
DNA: TGTGCCAGTAGTATTAGCTTAGTTGACTCCCTGCTGGGAGATACGCAGTATTTT
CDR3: CASSISLVDSLLGDTQYF

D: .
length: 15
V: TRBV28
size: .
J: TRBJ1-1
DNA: TGTGCCAGCAGTTTAGACCAGGGAAGGTACACTGAAGCTTTCTTT
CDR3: CASSLDQGRYTEAFF

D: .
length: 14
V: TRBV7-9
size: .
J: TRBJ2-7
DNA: TGTGCCAGCAGAAGCGACAGGAACTCCTACGAGCAGTACTTC
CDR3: CASRSDRNSYEQYF

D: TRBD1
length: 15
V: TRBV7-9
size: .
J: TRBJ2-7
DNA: TGTGCCAGCAGCTTCGGACAGGGCGCATCCTACGAGCAGTACTTC
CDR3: CASSFGQGASYEQYF

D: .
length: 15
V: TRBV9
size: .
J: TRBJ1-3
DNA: TGTGCCAGCAGCCCACATAGGAGGGTGGGAAACACCATATATTTT
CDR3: CASSPHRRVGNTIYF

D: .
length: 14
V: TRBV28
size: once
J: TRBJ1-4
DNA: TGTGCCAGCAGTTTAGCGGGGGGCGGTGAAAAACTGTTTTTT
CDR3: CASSLAGGGEKLFF

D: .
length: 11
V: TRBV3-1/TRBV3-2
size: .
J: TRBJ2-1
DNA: TGTGCCAGCAGCGGGCACTATGAGCAGTTCTTC
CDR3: CASSGHYEQFF

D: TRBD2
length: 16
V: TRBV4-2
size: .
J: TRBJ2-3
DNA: TGTGCCAGCAGCCCACTAGCGGGGAGGGGCACAGATACGCAGTATTTT
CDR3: CASSPLAGRGTDTQYF

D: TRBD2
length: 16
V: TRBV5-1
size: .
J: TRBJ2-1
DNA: TGCGCCAGCAGCTTTACTAGCGGCGCGAAGGGGGATGAGCAGTTCTTC
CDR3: CASSFTSGAKGDEQFF

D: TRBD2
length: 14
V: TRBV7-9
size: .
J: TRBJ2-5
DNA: TGTGCCAGCAGCTTTGGACTAGCAGGGGAGACCCAGTACTTC
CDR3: CASSFGLAGETQYF

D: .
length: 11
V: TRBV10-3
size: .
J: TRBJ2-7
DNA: TGTGCCATCAGTGAGTTAAACGAGCAGTACTTC
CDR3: CAISELNEQYF

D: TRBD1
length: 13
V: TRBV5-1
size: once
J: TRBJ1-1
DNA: TGCGCCAGCAGCTTGGAGGGACAGGGAGAAGCTTTCTTT
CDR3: CASSLEGQGEAFF

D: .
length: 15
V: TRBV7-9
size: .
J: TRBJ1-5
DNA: TGTGCCAGCAGCAGGGGAGGGTATAGCAATCAGCCCCAGCATTTT
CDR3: CASSRGGYSNQPQHF

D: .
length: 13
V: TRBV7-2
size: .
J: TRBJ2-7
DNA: TGTGCCAGCAGCTATTACAGGGATGGCGAGCAGTACTTC
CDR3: CASSYYRDGEQYF

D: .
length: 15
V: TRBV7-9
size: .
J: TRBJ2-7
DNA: TGTGCCAGCAGCGGATCAACGGTGGCGGCCTACGAGCAGTACTTC
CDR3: CASSGSTVAAYEQYF

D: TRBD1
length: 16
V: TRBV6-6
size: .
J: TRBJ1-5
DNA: TGTGCCAGCAGTTACTCGACAGGGGTTGGCACGCAGCCCCAGCATTTT
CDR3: CASSYSTGVGTQPQHF

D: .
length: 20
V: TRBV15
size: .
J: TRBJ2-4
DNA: TGTGCCACCAGCAGTGAACAGGGCCCACGGCTCTCCCTTGCCAAAAACATTCAGTACTTC
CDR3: CATSSEQGPRLSLAKNIQYF

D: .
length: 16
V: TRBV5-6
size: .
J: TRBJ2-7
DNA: TGTGCCAGCAGCTTGAGGAGGGCTAGGTTCTTCCACGAGCAGTACTTC
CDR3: CASSLRRARFFHEQYF

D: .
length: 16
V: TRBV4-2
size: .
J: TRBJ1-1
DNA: TGTGCCAGCAGCCAAGTAGACCGAACAGCGAACACTGAAGCTTTCTTT
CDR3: CASSQVDRTANTEAFF

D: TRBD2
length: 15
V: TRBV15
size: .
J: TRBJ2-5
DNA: TGTGCCACCAGCAAAGGTCTAGCGGGGGGGGAGACCCAGTACTTC
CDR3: CATSKGLAGGETQYF

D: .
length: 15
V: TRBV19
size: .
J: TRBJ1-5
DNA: TGTGCCAGTAGCACAAAGCGGCAGAGCAATCAGCCCCAGCATTTT
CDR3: CASSTKRQSNQPQHF

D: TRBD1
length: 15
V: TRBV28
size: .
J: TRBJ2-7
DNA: TGTGCCAGCAAAGTACCCGGGACAGTCTCCTACGAGCAGTACTTC
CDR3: CASKVPGTVSYEQYF

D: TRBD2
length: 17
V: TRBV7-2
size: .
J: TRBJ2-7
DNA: TGTGCCAGCAGCTTAGGTAGTCTAGCGGGGGGCCAATACGAGCAGTACTTC
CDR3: CASSLGSLAGGQYEQYF